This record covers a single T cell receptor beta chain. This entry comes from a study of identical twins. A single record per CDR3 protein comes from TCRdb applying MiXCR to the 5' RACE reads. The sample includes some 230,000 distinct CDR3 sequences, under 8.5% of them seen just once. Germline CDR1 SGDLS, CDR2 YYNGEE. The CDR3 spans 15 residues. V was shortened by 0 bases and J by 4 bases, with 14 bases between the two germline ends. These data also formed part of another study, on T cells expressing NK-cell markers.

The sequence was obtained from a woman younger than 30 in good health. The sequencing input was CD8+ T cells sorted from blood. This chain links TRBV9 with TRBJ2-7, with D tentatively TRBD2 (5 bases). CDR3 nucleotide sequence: TGTGCCAGCAGCGTAGGGGCGGGTTTCGGGTACGAGCAGTACTTC. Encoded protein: CASSVGAGFGYEQYF.